The 2 T cell receptor beta chains reported below all come from one sample, sequenced in a study of blood T cell repertoires in COVID-19. TCRdb's table, derived via immunoSEQ multiplex PCR, lists solely in-frame clones and lacks some. This table has about 290,000 clones, approximately 89% appearing once. Sequencing input: peripheral blood. The receptors derive from a woman in her 30s with COVID-19, enrolled during active disease.

The CDR3 sequence is CASSLSGTSWFSYEQFF. The CDR3 nucleotides are TGTGCCAGCAGTTTATCTGGGACTAGCTGGTTTTCATATGAGCAGTTCTTC. The chain has TRBV28 and TRBJ2-1, with TRBD2 matching over 9 bases. Germline values: CDR1 MDHEN, CDR2 SYDVKM. The CDR3 contains 17 residues. V shed 1 base and J 8 bases; nucleotides not matched to a gene: 12.

The chain is built from TRBV29-1 and TRBJ2-7; 7 bases map to TRBD1. Per germline, CDR1 SQVTM and CDR2 ANQGSEA. CDR3 length: 15 amino acids. V gave up 5 bases and J gave up 7 bases; unmatched junction bases: 17. The CDR3 loop reads CSVPIGGPYEGEQYF. DNA for the CDR3: TGCAGCGTTCCGATAGGGGGCCCCTACGAAGGGGAGCAGTACTTC.